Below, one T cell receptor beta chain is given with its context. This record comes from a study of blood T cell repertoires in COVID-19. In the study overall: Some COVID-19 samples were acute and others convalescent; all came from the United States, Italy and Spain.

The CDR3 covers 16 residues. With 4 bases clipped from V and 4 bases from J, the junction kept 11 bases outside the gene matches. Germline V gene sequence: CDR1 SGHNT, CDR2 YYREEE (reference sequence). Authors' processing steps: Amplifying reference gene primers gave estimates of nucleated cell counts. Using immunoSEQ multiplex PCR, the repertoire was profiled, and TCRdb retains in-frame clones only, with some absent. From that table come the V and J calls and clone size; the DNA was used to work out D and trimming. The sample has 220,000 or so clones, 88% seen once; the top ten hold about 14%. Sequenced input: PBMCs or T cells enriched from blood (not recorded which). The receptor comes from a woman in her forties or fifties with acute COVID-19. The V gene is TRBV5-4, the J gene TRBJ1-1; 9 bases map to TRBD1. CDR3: CASSLIGQGSGTEAFF. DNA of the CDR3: TGTGCCAGCAGCCTGATCGGACAGGGGTCGGGCACTGAAGCTTTCTTT.